This T cell receptor (beta chain) was identified during a study of Ad26.COV2.S vaccination and SARS-CoV-2 variants (dated by TCRdb to the early 2020s). In terms of the full investigation: Donors in the vaccine arm were drawn from COV1001, a multicentre, randomized, double-blind, placebo-controlled phase I-IIa trial testing Ad26.COV2.S in healthy adults. Ad26.COV2.S was given intramuscularly at 5x10^10 or 1x10^11 viral particles, as a single shot or as two shots 56 days apart. Sequencing of the TCRbeta repertoire served to evaluate the specificity and breadth of SARS-CoV-2-reactive T cell receptors following Ad26.COV2.S vaccination. A total of about 30 samples were included in the TCR-sequenced set, comprising some 20 Ad26.COV2.S vaccine recipients, 5 placebo recipients and 8 SARS-CoV-2 convalescent individuals. Trial participants were randomized into five groups of five: low-dose or high-dose Ad26.COV2.S given once or twice, or placebo on both occasions. Investigators remained blinded to trial group allocation during experiments and outcome assessment. Study-level results and caveats: After vaccination, spike-specific CD8+ and CD4+ T cell responses were reported to show substantial breadth. According to the authors, total T cell responses may have been underestimated by the TCR breadth and depth analyses. The study was not powered for comparison of responses between vaccine doses or regimens. Non-spike TCR breadth was comparable between vaccine and placebo recipients, consistent with the vaccine containing only spike. Compared with placebo recipients, Ad26.COV2.S recipients showed higher spike-specific TCR breadth (P = 0.0014).

Trimming costs V 2 bases and J 0 bases, and their ends lie 11 bases apart. The CDR1 and CDR2 encoded by the germline V gene (reference sequence) are MNHNY and SVGAGI. Taken from cysteine to phenylalanine, the CDR3 has 15 residues. The kept DNA is CDR3 alone, 45 bases in frame from the first base. The treatment or condition label, as the study defines it: around 19 received Ad26.COV2.S at low or high dose, single or two shots; several received placebo; per-sample allocation not given. For vaccine and placebo recipients, the sequenced repertoires came from samples collected on day 63 after the first injection. In Cohort 1b, about two dozen adults aged 18-55 years were enrolled at a single site in Boston, USA, between 29 July and 7 August 2020. As a vaccine, Ad26.COV2.S was a replication-incompetent adenovirus type 26 vector that expressed a prefusion-stabilized SARS-CoV-2 spike protein derived from the original Wuhan strain.

The immunoSEQ Assay was the method used to sequence TCRbeta CDR3 regions. After extraction, genomic DNA underwent amplification by bias-controlled multiplex PCR, followed by high-throughput sequencing. The authors processed their data as follows. To quantify the absolute abundance of each unique TCRbeta CDR3 region, sequences were collapsed and filtered. T cell fraction was estimated by normalizing TCRbeta template counts to usable DNA, which was measured by amplifying reference genes present in all nucleated cells. Repertoire TCRs were annotated as SARS-CoV-2-specific by exact matching of V gene, CDR3 amino acid sequence and J gene to a known reactive TCR set. MIRA supplied the reference SARS-CoV-2 TCR set, which was filtered for enrichment in COVID-19-positive ImmuneCODE repertoires so that public or cross-reactive TCRs were removed. Using the MIRA antigens, annotated TCRs were further analysed by specific ORF or by position within an ORF. Breadth was defined as annotated unique rearrangements over total unique productive rearrangements; depth was the summed frequency of those rearrangements. Two-sided Wilcoxon rank-sum tests were used to compare TCR breadth between groups. TCRdb provides this immuneACCESS table in a form limited to in-frame rearrangements. Some clones are lacking; in checked studies, under half of them reflect an unresolved V gene, and why the rest are absent is not known. That table is the source of V, J and clone size, and D and trimming were worked out from the DNA. Within this sample are over 450,000 clones, with around 89% of them counted one time only. The leading ten clones occupy about 1.7% of the sample.

In the case of this clone: The clone's antigen remains unknown. Base quality data are lacking; no much larger clone is found one base away.

In this chain, TRBV6-6 is recombined with TRBJ2-7; TRBD1 is perhaps the D gene, given 6 matching bases. This sample comprised peripheral blood, obtained in a trial of Ad26.COV2.S vaccine versus placebo. The sequence was obtained from a person aged 18-65 years who received the Ad26.COV2.S COVID-19 vaccine or a placebo. The CDR3 here reads CASSYGRGSSYEQYF. The sequence in DNA is TGTGCCAGCAGTTACGGCAGGGGAAGCTCCTACGAGCAGTACTTC.